The 29 T cell receptor beta chains presented below share a single source sample, sequenced in a study of cytomegalovirus exposure and HLA in healthy donors. Researchers ran the PCR with 60 Vbeta and 13 Jbeta primers. Profiling relied on immunoSEQ multiplex PCR, and the TCRdb table lists in-frame clones only, not all of them. The sample includes about 120,000 clones, about 75% seen only once; the top ten take less than 15%. Sequenced: PBMCs. These receptors came from a woman aged 40-49 years in good health and CMV-seropositive.

This clone was seen more than once but under ten times. The chain links TRBV6-5 to TRBJ1-2; TRBD1 might be the D (5 bases). Germline V gene data show CDR1 as MNHEY and CDR2 as SVGAGI. V lost 2 bases to trimming and J lost 10 bases, with 14 bases between them. CDR3 size: 13 residues. This CDR3 reads CASSYMRGGDYTF. The CDR3 region has the DNA TGTGCCAGCAGTTACATGAGGGGAGGGGACTACACCTTC.

A word on this clone: The sample contains more than one DNA sequence encoding this CDR3. This rearrangement joins TRBV6-5 to TRBJ2-7, with a tentative D call TRBD2 (6 bases). Looked up from germline, CDR1 is MNHEY and CDR2 is SVGAGI. Trimming removed 2 bases from V and 4 bases from J, with 12 bases in between. The CDR3 runs 14 residues. This CDR3 is CASSYGGGSYEQYF. DNA for the CDR3: TGTGCCAGCAGTTACGGTGGGGGGAGTTACGAGCAGTACTTC.

This clone was found a few times. The chain carries TRBV18 and TRBJ2-6; unclear D gene. Germline CDR1 is KGHSH and CDR2 is LQKENI. The CDR3 is 18 residues long. Between the trimmed V and J ends, which lost 4 bases and 1 base, there was a span of 17 bases. CDR3 sequence: CASSQVAPVPSGANVLTF. The DNA of the CDR3 is TGTGCCAGCTCACAAGTAGCACCAGTCCCTTCTGGGGCCAACGTCCTGACTTTC.

The V call is TRBV7-6, the J call TRBJ2-1; D call uncertain. CDR1 is SGHVS, CDR2 FNYEAQ, per germline. This CDR3 has 16 residues. V was trimmed by 3 bases and J by 0 bases, leaving 12 bases between them. CDR3 nucleotides: TGTGCCAGCAGCTTCTGGCAGTCCACCTCCTACAATGAGCAGTTCTTC. Translating it yields CASSFWQSTSYNEQFF.

The V and J genes are TRBV7-2 and TRBJ1-1, with TRBD1 identical over 7 bases. The V gene end was trimmed by 3 bases and the J gene end by 4 bases; junction bases not matched to a gene: 5. The CDR3 sequence is 14 residues long. CDR1 is SGHTA, CDR2 FQGNSA, per germline. The CDR3 loop reads CASSFTGVTTEAFF. CDR3 in DNA: TGTGCCAGCAGCTTTACAGGGGTTACCACTGAAGCTTTCTTT. Full variable domain (remainder filled in from reference TRBV7-2 and TRBJ1-1): GAGVSQSPSNKVTEKGKDVELRCDPISGHTALYWYRQSLGQGLEFLIYFQGNSAPDKSGLPSDRFSAERTGGSVSTLTIQRTQQEDSAVYLCASSFTGVTTEAFFGQGTRLTVV.

CDR3 nucleotide sequence: TGCGCCAGCAGCTCGGGTCGGTACGAGCAGTACTTC. Translation: CASSSGRYEQYF. The rearrangement uses TRBV5-1 and TRBJ2-7; D is unresolved. CDR1 SGHRS and CDR2 YFSETQ come from the germline V gene. Trimming took 3 bases from V and 4 from J, leaving 8 bases between them. There are 12 residues in the CDR3.

The chain has TRBV9 and TRBJ2-7; the D is unclear. The CDR3 is 14 amino acids. V gave up 7 bases and J gave up 6 bases, with 20 bases separating them. CDR1 and CDR2 from the germline V gene are SGDLS and YYNGEE. As DNA, the CDR3 is TGTGCCAGCGGGTCCCGACTGCTGGTCTGCGAGCAGTACTTC. Translated, it gives CASGSRLLVCEQYF.

The chain couples TRBV6-5 to TRBJ1-6, with D perhaps TRBD1 (5 bases). Germline CDR1 MNHEY, CDR2 SVGAGI. The length of the CDR3 is 15 residues. V dropped 6 bases and J dropped 6 bases, with 15 bases sitting between them. The CDR3 region is CASSPGGGINSPLHF. CDR3 bases: TGTGCCAGCAGCCCGGGGGGTGGTATTAATTCACCCCTCCACTTT.

This chain connects TRBV18 to TRBJ2-2, with TRBD2 matching 10 bases. Trimming cost V 6 bases and J 6 bases; bases outside gene matches: 16. CDR3 length equals 18 residues. Germline V lookup: CDR1 KGHSH, CDR2 LQKENI. CDR3 sequence: CASSPWLAGESLSGELFF. CDR3 coding DNA: TGTGCCAGCTCCCCGTGGCTAGCGGGGGAATCTCTCTCCGGGGAGCTGTTTTTT. Complete variable domain (other parts from reference TRBV18 and TRBJ2-2): NAGVMQNPRHLVRRRGQEARLRCSPMKGHSHVYWYRQLPEEGLKFMVYLQKENIIDESGMPKERFSAEFPKEGPSILRIQQVVRGDSAAYFCASSPWLAGESLSGELFFGEGSRLTVL.

The rearrangement uses TRBV7-9 and TRBJ2-2; tentative D call: TRBD1 (5 bases). This CDR3 region has 15 residues. Germline V lookup: CDR1 SEHNR, CDR2 FQNEAQ (reference sequence). The V end was cut by 5 bases, the J end by 0 bases, with 10 bases between. The CDR3 spells CASSPDRANTGELFF. In DNA form, the CDR3 reads TGTGCCAGCAGCCCCGACAGAGCGAACACCGGGGAGCTGTTTTTT. The entire variable domain, with the rest obtained from reference TRBV7-9 and TRBJ2-2, is as follows: DTGVSQNPRHKITKRGQNVTFRCDPISEHNRLYWYRQTLGQGPEFLTYFQNEAQLEKSRLLSDRFSAERPKGSFSTLEIQRTEQGDSAMYLCASSPDRANTGELFFGEGSRLTVL.

This chain connects TRBV30 to TRBJ2-2, with 8 nucleotides matching TRBD1. CDR3 length: 12 amino acids. From germline, CDR1 is GTSNPN and CDR2 SVGIG (reference sequence). The V segment lost 6 bases and the J segment 6 bases; nucleotides outside the gene matches: 3. The CDR3 sequence: CACRRGPGELFF. CDR3 bases: TGTGCCTGCCGCAGGGGGCCCGGGGAGCTGTTTTTT.

A few counts support this clone. The V gene is TRBV6-5, the J gene TRBJ1-1, with a possible D match to TRBD1 (5 bases). This CDR3 spans 15 amino acids. Germline loops: CDR1 MNHEY, CDR2 SVGAGI. The ends were cut back, 2 bases at V and 0 bases at J, with 10 bases in the middle. CDR3 nucleotide sequence: TGTGCCAGCAGTTACCATGGACAATTGAACACTGAAGCTTTCTTT. Amino acids: CASSYHGQLNTEAFF.

This rearrangement joins TRBV6-1 to TRBJ1-2; maybe TRBD1 (6 bases). The CDR3 has 15 residues. Deletions cut 10 bases from V and 4 bases from J, with 22 bases between. Germline loops: CDR1 MNHNS, CDR2 SASEGT. CDR3 coding DNA: TGTGCCATCACCCCAGGGTTACAGGGTGGCTATGGCTACACCTTC. As protein: CAITPGLQGGYGYTF.

The chain links TRBV7-2 to TRBJ2-7; 7 bases align to TRBD2. The CDR3 is made up of 14 amino acids. Germline values: CDR1 SGHTA, CDR2 FQGNSA. V lost 4 bases and J lost 4; bases outside the gene matches: 7. The CDR3 spells CASSSGRGEYEQYF. The CDR3 DNA reads TGTGCCAGCAGCTCTGGACGGGGGGAATACGAGCAGTACTTC.

This clone came up a few times. The V call is TRBV4-1, the J call TRBJ2-3, with D hard to call. Germline V CDR1 and CDR2: MGHRA, YSYEKL. CDR3 length: 12 residues. V dropped 2 bases and J dropped 2 bases, with 2 bases sitting between them. Here the CDR3 reads CASSQLTDTQYF. Written as DNA, the CDR3 is TGCGCCAGCAGCCAACTCACAGATACGCAGTATTTT.

This clone was detected only once. The chain combines TRBV18 with TRBJ2-6, with D possibly TRBD1 on 6 matching bases. Looked up from germline, CDR1 is KGHSH and CDR2 is LQKENI. This CDR3 is built from 15 residues. V lost 5 bases and J 3 bases, leaving 11 bases between the germline ends. The CDR3, as DNA: TGTGCCAGCTCAAACAGGGTTATTGGGGCCAACGTCCTGACTTTC. It translates to CASSNRVIGANVLTF.

V gene TRBV5-1 combines with J gene TRBJ2-5; D is unresolved. V was shortened by 0 bases and J by 4 bases, with 4 bases between the two germline ends. The CDR3 covers 12 residues. The V gene's germline CDR1 is SGHRS and CDR2 YFSETQ. CDR3 sequence (DNA): TGCGCCAGCAGCTTGGCTCCAGAGACCCAGTACTTC. Protein: CASSLAPETQYF.

This clone was counted a few times. The V and J genes are TRBV27 and TRBJ2-3; 11 bases fit TRBD2. There are 16 residues in the CDR3. J lost 7 bases, V lost 5 bases, and 11 bases had no gene match. Germline V gives CDR1 MNHEY, CDR2 SMNVEV (reference sequence). The CDR3 DNA sequence: TGTGCCAGCAGTGGGGATAGCGGGGGGGCGGCTCATACGCAGTATTTT. Translating gives CASSGDSGGAAHTQYF.

This chain joins TRBV7-9 and TRBJ1-1, with 7 bases identical to TRBD1. Germline V gene lookup returns CDR1 SEHNR and CDR2 FQNEAQ (reference sequence). Trimming cost V 7 bases and J 1 base; bases outside gene matches: 3. This CDR3 contains 13 residues. CDR3 residues: CASIRDRNTEAFF. The CDR3 nucleotides are TGTGCCAGCATCAGGGACAGGAACACTGAAGCTTTCTTT. Full variable domain (remainder filled in from reference TRBV7-9 and TRBJ1-1): DTGVSQNPRHKITKRGQNVTFRCDPISEHNRLYWYRQTLGQGPEFLTYFQNEAQLEKSRLLSDRFSAERPKGSFSTLEIQRTEQGDSAMYLCASIRDRNTEAFFGQGTRLTVV.

The V call is TRBV5-1, the J call TRBJ2-7; D is unclear. The CDR3 contains 14 residues. Germline V gene sequence: CDR1 SGHRS, CDR2 YFSETQ. The ends were cut back, 0 bases at V and 0 bases at J, with 7 bases in the middle. In nucleotides, the CDR3 is TGCGCCAGCAGCTTGGTGCGGCCCTCCTACGAGCAGTACTTC. It specifies CASSLVRPSYEQYF.

The chain uses TRBV2 and TRBJ1-4; D uncertain. Germline CDR1 reads SNHLY; CDR2 reads FYNNEI. The V end was cut by 8 bases, the J end by 7 bases, with 20 bases between. This CDR3 spans 15 amino acids. For the CDR3, the DNA is TGTGCCAGCGGAAAGCGGACGGCTGCATCTGAAAAACTGTTTTTT. It yields the protein CASGKRTAASEKLFF. Using reference TRBV2 and TRBJ1-4 for the parts outside the CDR3, the full variable domain is EPEVTQTPSHQVTQMGQEVILRCVPISNHLYFYWYRQILGQKVEFLVSFYNNEISEKSEIFDDQFSVERPDGSNFTLKIRSTKLEDSAMYFCASGKRTAASEKLFFGSGTQLSVL.

This chain joins TRBV29-1 and TRBJ2-5; 12 bases align to TRBD2. Germline V gene sequence: CDR1 SQVTM, CDR2 ANQGSEA. There are 17 residues in the CDR3. The J segment lost 6 bases and the V segment lost 6 bases, leaving 17 bases of the junction unmatched. DNA for the CDR3: TGCAGCGTGCACTGGCTAGCGGGGGGGATACAGGACCAGACCCAGTACTTC. This gives the protein CSVHWLAGGIQDQTQYF.

A few counts support this clone. This chain connects TRBV6-4 to TRBJ2-1; 12 bases agree with TRBD2. After removal of 3 bases from V and 7 bases from J, the junction contained 1 base not matched to a gene. The germline V gene encodes CDR1 MRHNA and CDR2 SNTAGT. The CDR3 is 14 residues long. This CDR3 is CASSELAGGNEQFF. CDR3 sequence (DNA): TGTGCCAGCAGTGAACTAGCGGGGGGTAATGAGCAGTTCTTC.

The count of this clone is one. The V call is TRBV7-9, the J call TRBJ1-3; D possibly corresponds to TRBD1 (5 bases). This CDR3 has 15 residues. V dropped 5 bases and J dropped 3 bases, with 14 bases sitting between them. Germline CDR1 and CDR2: SEHNR and FQNEAQ (reference sequence). In nucleotides, the CDR3 is TGTGCCAGCAGCCCAAGGGGTATTAGTGGAAACACCATATATTTT. Protein sequence: CASSPRGISGNTIYF.

The chain couples TRBV5-1 to TRBJ2-2; tentative D call: TRBD2 (5 bases). The V end was cut by 0 bases, the J end by 7 bases, with 7 bases between. CDR3 length equals 13 residues. CDR1 SGHRS and CDR2 YFSETQ come from the germline V gene. CDR3: CASSLGRDGELFF. The CDR3 DNA is TGCGCCAGCAGCTTGGGACGGGACGGGGAGCTGTTTTTT.

The chain couples TRBV6-1 to TRBJ1-1, with unresolved D. Germline CDR1 MNHNS, CDR2 SASEGT. The CDR3 runs 13 residues. V was clipped by 1 base and J by 4 bases, with 7 bases between them. CDR3 DNA: TGTGCCAGCAGTGAAGTGTCGGGCACTGAAGCTTTCTTT. It specifies CASSEVSGTEAFF.

The V call is TRBV7-8, the J call TRBJ1-2; 10 bases map to TRBD1. Germline V gene sequence: CDR1 SGHVS, CDR2 FQNEAQ. V gave up 1 base and J gave up 4 bases; unmatched junction bases: 3. This CDR3 comprises 15 residues. Written as DNA, the CDR3 is TGTGCCAGCAGCTTAGAGAGGGACAGGGGCTATGGCTACACCTTC. It encodes CASSLERDRGYGYTF. Variable domain in full (rest from reference TRBV7-8 and TRBJ1-2): GAGVSQSPRYKVAKRGQDVALRCDPISGHVSLFWYQQALGQGPEFLTYFQNEAQLDKSGLPSDRFFAERPEGSVSTLKIQRTQQEDSAVYLCASSLERDRGYGYTFGSGTRLTVV.

The J gene is TRBJ1-1, the V gene TRBV2, with D possibly TRBD1 on 6 matching bases. CDR1 SNHLY and CDR2 FYNNEI come from the germline V gene. Trimming left V 4 bases short and J 1 base short, with 13 bases between. The CDR3 contains 15 residues. The CDR3 DNA is TGTGCCAGCAGTGGGGGAGGGGGTGGGAACACTGAAGCTTTCTTT. Translation: CASSGGGGGNTEAFF.

The chain is built from TRBV5-1 and TRBJ2-7, with 10 bases identical to TRBD1. This CDR3 has 14 amino acids. Per germline, CDR1 SGHRS and CDR2 YFSETQ. J was trimmed by 5 bases and V by 4 bases; bases with no gene match: 6. The CDR3 here is CASSPDRGNHEQYF. Here the CDR3 DNA reads TGCGCCAGCAGCCCGGACAGGGGGAACCACGAGCAGTACTTC.